A single sample gave rise to the 21 T cell receptor beta chains below, sequenced in a study of blood T cell repertoires in COVID-19. The table came from immunoSEQ multiplex PCR; TCRdb's copy has only in-frame clones and leaves some out. The sample consists of some 90,000 clones, around 85% of them appearing once. Sequenced: peripheral blood. The receptor set was obtained from a man aged 55 to 70 with acute or convalescent COVID-19.

The chain uses TRBV7-9 and TRBJ1-5; the match to TRBD1 covers 10 bases. V shed 1 base, J shed 6 bases, and the junction held 3 bases outside the gene matches. Germline CDR1 and CDR2: SEHNR and FQNEAQ (reference sequence). The CDR3 is 15 residues long. The CDR3 DNA follows: TGTGCCAGCAGCTTAGGACAGGGGGCTGTTCAGCCCCAGCATTTT. It specifies CASSLGQGAVQPQHF.

This rearrangement joins TRBV2 to TRBJ2-3, with 8 bases identical to TRBD2. Germline V lookup: CDR1 SNHLY, CDR2 FYNNEI. This CDR3 has 13 residues. The V segment lost 5 bases and the J segment 6 bases; nucleotides outside the gene matches: 4. Here the CDR3 reads CASSLAGTDTQYF. CDR3 bases: TGTGCCAGCAGTTTAGCGGGAACTGATACGCAGTATTTT.

This chain uses TRBV12-3 or TRBV12-4 with TRBJ2-2, with D possibly matching TRBD2 (6 bases). The V gene lost 3 bases and the J gene lost 8 bases, with 10 bases spanning the gap. The CDR3 spans 13 residues. The CDR3 nucleotides read TGTGCCAGCAGTTTGGGTCTAGCGGGGGAGCTGTTTTTT. This encodes CASSLGLAGELFF.

This clone was picked up one time. This chain's CDR3 is CASSLKWREETQYF. CDR3 bases: TGTGCCAGCAGCTTAAAATGGCGGGAAGAGACCCAGTACTTC. The chain joins TRBV5-5 to TRBJ2-5, with D tentatively TRBD2 (5 bases). Between the trimmed V and J ends, which lost 2 bases and 3 bases, there was a span of 11 bases. Germline V lookup: CDR1 SGHKS, CDR2 YYEKEE (reference sequence). The CDR3 has 14 amino acids. Based on the CDR3 plus reference TRBV5-5 and TRBJ2-5, the full variable domain is DAGVTQSPTHLIKTRGQQVTLRCSPISGHKSVSWYQQVLGQGPQFIFQYYEKEERGRGNFPDRFSARQFPNYSSELNVNALLLGDSALYLCASSLKWREETQYFGPGTRLLVL.

The chain carries TRBV11-3 and TRBJ2-1, with TRBD2 identical over 10 bases. Per the germline V gene, CDR1 is SGHNT and CDR2 is YENEEA. Losses at the gene ends were 2 bases for V and 8 bases for J; bases not matched to a gene: 9. This CDR3 comprises 16 residues. The DNA of the CDR3 is TGTGCCAGCAGCTTAACCTCAGGACTAGCGGTACATGAGCAGTTCTTC. It specifies CASSLTSGLAVHEQFF.

This rearrangement joins TRBV7-6 to TRBJ1-2; a weak D match, TRBD1 (5 bases). Deletions cut 1 base from V and 7 bases from J, with 19 bases between. Germline V gene lookup returns CDR1 SGHVS and CDR2 FNYEAQ. The CDR3 length is 16 residues. CDR3 in DNA: TGTGCCAGCAGCTTAGATCCCAGTCCAGGGCCAGGTGGCTACACCTTC. Translating it yields CASSLDPSPGPGGYTF. Full variable domain (rest looked up from reference TRBV7-6 and TRBJ1-2): GAGVSQSPRYKVTKRGQDVALRCDPISGHVSLYWYRQALGQGPEFLTYFNYEAQQDKSGLPNDRFSAERPEGSISTLTIQRTEQRDSAMYRCASSLDPSPGPGGYTFGSGTRLTVV.

J is TRBJ2-7 and V is TRBV15; D is unresolved. Germline assignment: CDR1 LNHNV and CDR2 YYDKDF (reference sequence). V lost 1 base, J lost 6 bases, and 10 bases lay in between. This CDR3 region has 13 residues. The DNA of the CDR3 is TGTGCCACCAGCAGAGCCTTCCTCCTCGAGCAGTACTTC. Translation gives CATSRAFLLEQYF. The full variable domain, in which reference TRBV15 and TRBJ2-7 provide the parts outside the CDR3, is DAMVIQNPRYQVTQFGKPVTLSCSQTLNHNVMYWYQQKSSQAPKLLFHYYDKDFNNEADTPDNFQSRRPNTSFCFLDIRSPGLGDTAMYLCATSRAFLLEQYFGPGTRLTVT.

The rearrangement joins TRBV9 to TRBJ2-3, with a weak D call TRBD1 (6 bases). The CDR3 consists of 15 residues. Germline V gene data show CDR1 as SGDLS and CDR2 as YYNGEE. V was shortened by 1 base and J by 4 bases, with 13 bases between the two germline ends. CDR3 sequence reads: CASSVTGSFPDTQYF. The CDR3 DNA reads TGTGCCAGCAGCGTAACAGGGTCTTTCCCAGATACGCAGTATTTT.

V gene TRBV11-2 combines with J gene TRBJ2-5, with no clear D. The CDR3 is 13 residues long. V shed 3 bases and J shed 3 bases, with 8 bases lying between them. The germline V gene encodes CDR1 SGHAT and CDR2 FQNNGV. For the CDR3, the DNA is TGTGCCAGCAGCTTTATTGCGGAAGAGACCCAGTACTTC. Translating gives CASSFIAEETQYF.

The gene calls are TRBV18 and TRBJ1-1; D gene unclear. Between the trimmed V and J ends, which lost 3 bases and 5 bases, there was a span of 10 bases. The CDR3 sequence is 13 residues long. In germline, CDR1 is KGHSH, CDR2 LQKENI. DNA for the CDR3: TGTGCCAGCTCACCGTTAACGAGGACTGAAGCTTTCTTT. Protein product: CASSPLTRTEAFF.

V usage is TRBV7-9 and J usage is TRBJ2-1, with TRBD2 identical over 13 bases. The CDR3 is 15 residues long. The trim removed 5 bases at V and 9 bases at J, leaving 7 bases unmatched. The germline gives CDR1 SEHNR, CDR2 FQNEAQ (reference sequence). The CDR3 is CASSLGLAGKGEQFF. DNA for the CDR3: TGTGCCAGCAGCCTGGGACTAGCGGGGAAGGGTGAGCAGTTCTTC.

The J gene is TRBJ2-1, the V gene TRBV11-2; D is ambiguous. The CDR3 consists of 12 residues. Germline values: CDR1 SGHAT, CDR2 FQNNGV. V lost 5 bases, J lost 10 bases, and 12 bases lay in between. Here the CDR3 DNA reads TGTGCCAGCAGCCTAACTACGTTGGAGCAGTTCTTC. Translated, it gives CASSLTTLEQFF.

This clone was counted only a few times. The genes are TRBV5-1 and TRBJ2-2, with TRBD2 as a possible D gene (6 bases). The V gene lost 4 bases and the J gene lost 1 base, with 11 bases spanning the gap. Germline V gene sequence: CDR1 SGHRS, CDR2 YFSETQ. This CDR3 region has 15 residues. The CDR3 region has the DNA TGCGCCAGCAGCGCGGGACCGTTGAACACCGGGGAGCTGTTTTTT. It specifies CASSAGPLNTGELFF.

This clone was seen once. This chain joins TRBV30 and TRBJ2-5, with D perhaps TRBD2 (6 bases). CDR1 GTSNPN and CDR2 SVGIG come from the germline V gene (reference sequence). This CDR3 is 13 amino acids long. The germline V and J ends were trimmed by 0 bases and 5 bases, with 10 bases remaining between them. The chain's CDR3 is CAWSVGGRETQYF. For the CDR3, the DNA is TGTGCCTGGAGTGTGGGGGGACGGGAGACCCAGTACTTC.

The rearrangement joins TRBV19 to TRBJ2-7; 10 positions agree with TRBD1. Germline assignment: CDR1 LNHDA and CDR2 SQIVND (reference sequence). Unmatched junction bases numbered 6, after V lost 1 base and J lost 3 bases. This CDR3 is 16 amino acids long. The CDR3 nucleotides read TGTGCCAGTAGTATAGCAGGGACAGGGGTATACTACGAGCAGTACTTC. Translation gives CASSIAGTGVYYEQYF.

The V and J genes are TRBV6-1 and TRBJ1-1; perhaps TRBD1 as D (5 bases). The V gene lost 3 bases and the J gene lost 1 base, with 9 bases spanning the gap. The CDR3 runs 14 residues. Germline V lookup: CDR1 MNHNS, CDR2 SASEGT. The CDR3 DNA sequence: TGTGCCAGCAGTGACCGACAGACGAACACTGAAGCTTTCTTT. Its protein is CASSDRQTNTEAFF.

The V and J genes are TRBV4-1 and TRBJ2-7; TRBD2 might be the D (5 bases). Trimming cost V 1 base and J 5 bases, with 15 bases left between them. The CDR3 runs to 15 residues. Germline V gene data show CDR1 as MGHRA and CDR2 as YSYEKL. CDR3 coding DNA: TGCGCCAGCAGCCAAGCCCCAACGGGGTACCACGAGCAGTACTTC. Protein sequence: CASSQAPTGYHEQYF.

This chain links TRBV6-1 with TRBJ1-2; TRBD1 aligns across 7 bases. The V gene end was trimmed by 2 bases and the J gene end by 4 bases; junction bases not matched to a gene: 4. CDR3 size: 14 residues. The V gene's germline CDR1 is MNHNS and CDR2 SASEGT. CDR3 loop: CASSERGGGYGYTF. For the CDR3, the DNA is TGTGCCAGCAGTGAACGAGGGGGCGGCTATGGCTACACCTTC.

This rearrangement joins TRBV7-3 to TRBJ2-5; the match to TRBD1 covers 7 bases. CDR1 and CDR2 from the germline V gene are SGHTA and FQGTGA. The trim removed 5 bases at V and 2 bases at J, leaving 2 bases unmatched. CDR3 length: 13 residues. The CDR3 DNA reads as TGTGCCAGCAGCACACAGGGGCAAGAGACCCAGTACTTC. Its translation: CASSTQGQETQYF.

CDR3 DNA sequence: TGTGCCAGTAGTATTATAGGGCTAGCGGGAGGGGACACCGGGGAGCTGTTTTTT. It codes for CASSIIGLAGGDTGELFF. The gene calls are TRBV19 and TRBJ2-2; 12 bases match TRBD2. The germline CDR1 and CDR2 sequences are LNHDA and SQIVND (reference sequence). The trim removed 3 bases at V and 3 bases at J, leaving 8 bases unmatched. The CDR3 sequence is 18 residues long.

V gene TRBV9 combines with J gene TRBJ1-2, with D uncertain. The V gene lost 0 bases and the J gene lost 4 bases, with 7 bases spanning the gap. Germline CDR1 SGDLS, CDR2 YYNGEE. This CDR3 has 13 amino acids. CDR3 sequence: CASSVGEGYGYTF. The DNA of the CDR3 is TGTGCCAGCAGCGTAGGGGAGGGCTATGGCTACACCTTC.